Listed below are T cell receptor beta chains from one sample, sequenced in a study of T cells in Graves' hyperthyroidism and ophthalmopathy. TCRdb re-called the multiplex PCR reads with MiXCR, one entry per CDR3 protein. Of under 350,000 distinct CDR3 sequences detected, 15% to 20% appear once; the ten largest clones hold about 53%. Sequenced input: blood. The receptors were sampled from a woman between 45 and 60 years old with Graves' hyperthyroidism. CDR3s include the opening cysteine and the closing phenylalanine or tryptophan. D genes are given only for firm matches.

J gene	V gene	D gene	CDR3 protein
TRBJ2-5	TRBV4-1	NA	CASSKPPRGNQETQYF
TRBJ1-5	TRBV28	NA	CASSSVGGNQPQHF
TRBJ2-3	TRBV12-3/TRBV12-4	TRBD2	CASSSPGLAAYTQYF
TRBJ1-5	TRBV3-1	NA	CASSVQGNNQPQHF
TRBJ1-1	TRBV18	NA	CASSPGAMNTEAFF
TRBJ2-3	TRBV7-9	NA	CASSHTPDTQYF
TRBJ2-1	TRBV7-3	TRBD1	CASSRDRGEHNEQFF
TRBJ2-1	TRBV27	NA	CARPPATVEQFF
TRBJ2-3	TRBV7-3	NA	CASSLSGVGTDTQYF
TRBJ2-1	TRBV20-1	NA	CSAHRRRYNEQFF